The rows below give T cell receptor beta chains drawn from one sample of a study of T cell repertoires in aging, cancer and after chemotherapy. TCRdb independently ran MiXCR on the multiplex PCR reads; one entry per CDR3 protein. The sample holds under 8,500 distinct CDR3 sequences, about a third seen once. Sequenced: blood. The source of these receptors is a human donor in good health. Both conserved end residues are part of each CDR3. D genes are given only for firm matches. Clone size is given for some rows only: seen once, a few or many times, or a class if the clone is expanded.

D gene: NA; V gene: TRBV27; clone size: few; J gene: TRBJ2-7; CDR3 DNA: TGTGCCAGCAGCCAGGGGCCCGAGCAGTACTTC; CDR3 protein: CASSQGPEQYF
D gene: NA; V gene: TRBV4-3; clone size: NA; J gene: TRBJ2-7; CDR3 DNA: TGCGCCAGCAGCCAAGATGTAACAGGGATTTACTACGAGCAGTACTTC; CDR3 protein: CASSQDVTGIYYEQYF
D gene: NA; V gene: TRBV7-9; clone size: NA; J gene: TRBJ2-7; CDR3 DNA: TGTGCCAGCAGCTTAGCGGAAGCGTTGAGGGAGTACTTC; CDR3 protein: CASSLAEALREYF
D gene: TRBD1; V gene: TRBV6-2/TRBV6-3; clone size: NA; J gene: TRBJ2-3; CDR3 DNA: TGTGCCAGCGGTGGGACAGGGAGCACAGATACGCAGTATTTT; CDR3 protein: CASGGTGSTDTQYF
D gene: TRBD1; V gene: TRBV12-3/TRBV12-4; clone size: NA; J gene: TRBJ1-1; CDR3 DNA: TGTGCCAGCAGCTCCGGGACAGGGAGGGGGAACACTGAAGCTTTCTTT; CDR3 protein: CASSSGTGRGNTEAFF
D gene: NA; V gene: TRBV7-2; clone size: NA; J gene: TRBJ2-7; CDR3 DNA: TGTGCCAGCAGCTTAGGGGGGCGCGAGCAGTACTTC; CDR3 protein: CASSLGGREQYF
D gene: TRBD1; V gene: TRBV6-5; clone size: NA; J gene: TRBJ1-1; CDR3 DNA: TGTGCCACCTTCTCATCGCCGGGACAGGGCACTGAAGCTTTCTTT; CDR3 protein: CATFSSPGQGTEAFF
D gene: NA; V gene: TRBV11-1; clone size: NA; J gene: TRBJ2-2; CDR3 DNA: TGTGCCAGCAGCTTAGCCGGTAGTAGGCGGGCCGGGGAGCTGTTTTTT; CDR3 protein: CASSLAGSRRAGELFF
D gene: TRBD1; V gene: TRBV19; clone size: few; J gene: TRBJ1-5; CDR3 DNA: TGTGCCAGTAGTATAGGGACAGGGCGGGGGCCCCAGCATTTT; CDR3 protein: CASSIGTGRGPQHF
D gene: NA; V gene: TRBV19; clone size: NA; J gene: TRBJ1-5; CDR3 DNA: TGTGCCAGTAGTCTCGTGGGTAGCAATCAGCCCCAGCATTTT; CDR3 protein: CASSLVGSNQPQHF
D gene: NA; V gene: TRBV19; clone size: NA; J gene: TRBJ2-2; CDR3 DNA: TGTGCCAGTAGTATAGGTGGCGGAAATTCCTGGGAGCTGTTTTTT; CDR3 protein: CASSIGGGNSWELFF
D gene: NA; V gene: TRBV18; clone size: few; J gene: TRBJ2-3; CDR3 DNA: TGTGCCAGCTCAACCGGACAGCGCACAGATACGCAGTATTTT; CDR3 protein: CASSTGQRTDTQYF
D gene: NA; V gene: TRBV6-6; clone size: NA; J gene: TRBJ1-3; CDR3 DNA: TGTGCCAGCCGTCCACTGAGCTCTGGAAACACCATATATTTT; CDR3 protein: CASRPLSSGNTIYF
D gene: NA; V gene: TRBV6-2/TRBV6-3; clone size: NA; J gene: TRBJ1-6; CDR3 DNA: TGTGCCAGCAGCCGCAGGGCGGATAATTCACCCCTCCACTTT; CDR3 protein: CASSRRADNSPLHF
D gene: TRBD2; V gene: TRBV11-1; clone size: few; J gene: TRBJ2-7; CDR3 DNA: TGTGCCAGCAGCTTGGGCGGGGGGGTCAATTCCTACGAGCAGTACTTC; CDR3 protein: CASSLGGGVNSYEQYF
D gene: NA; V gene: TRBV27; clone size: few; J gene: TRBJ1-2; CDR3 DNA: TGTGCCAGCAGTTCCCTCGGTTGGTATGGCTACACCTTC; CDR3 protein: CASSSLGWYGYTF
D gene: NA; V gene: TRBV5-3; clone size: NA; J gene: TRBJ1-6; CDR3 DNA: TGTGCCAGAAGTCCATATTCTCAGGGTTCAGTATGTGAATCACCCCTCCACTTT; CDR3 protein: CARSPYSQGSVCESPLHF
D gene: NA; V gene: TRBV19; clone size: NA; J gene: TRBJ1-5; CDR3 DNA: TGTGCCAGTAGTGAAGGGCTAGGGGATCAGCCCCAGCATTTT; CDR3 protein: CASSEGLGDQPQHF
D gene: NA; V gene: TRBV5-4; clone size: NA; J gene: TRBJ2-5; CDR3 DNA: TGTGCCAGCAGCCCCACAACCAAAGAGACCCAGTACTTC; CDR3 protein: CASSPTTKETQYF
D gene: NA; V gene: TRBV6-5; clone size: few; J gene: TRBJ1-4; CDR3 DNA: TGTGCCAGCAGTTACGGGATTCAGGGGAATGAAAAACTGTTTTTT; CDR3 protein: CASSYGIQGNEKLFF
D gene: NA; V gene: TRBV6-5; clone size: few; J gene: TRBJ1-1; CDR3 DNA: TGTGCCAGCAGTTATTATGGGCCTACTGAAGCTTTCTTT; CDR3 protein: CASSYYGPTEAFF
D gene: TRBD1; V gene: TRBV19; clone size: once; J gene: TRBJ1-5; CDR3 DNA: TGTGCCGGTACCCCGACGCAGGGGGGCCGGGGCCGCAGTCAGCCCCAGCATTTT; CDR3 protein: CAGTPTQGGRGRSQPQHF
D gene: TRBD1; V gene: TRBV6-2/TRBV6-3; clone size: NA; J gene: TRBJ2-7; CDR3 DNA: TGTGCCAGCAGTTACTCAGGACAGGTGACCTCCTACGAGCAGTACTTC; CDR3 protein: CASSYSGQVTSYEQYF
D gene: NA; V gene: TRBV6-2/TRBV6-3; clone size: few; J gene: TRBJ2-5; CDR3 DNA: TGTGCCAGCAGTTACTGGGGGGGGGCGACCCAGTACTTC; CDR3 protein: CASSYWGGATQYF
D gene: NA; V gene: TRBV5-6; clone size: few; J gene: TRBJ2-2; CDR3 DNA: TGTGCCAGCAGCTTGTTCGGTCTGACCGGGGAGCTGTTTTTT; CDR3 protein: CASSLFGLTGELFF
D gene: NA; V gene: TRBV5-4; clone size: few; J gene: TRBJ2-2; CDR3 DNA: TGTGCCTGTCACTCGAGGGGGGCCAACACCGGGGAGCTGTTTTTT; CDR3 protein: CACHSRGANTGELFF
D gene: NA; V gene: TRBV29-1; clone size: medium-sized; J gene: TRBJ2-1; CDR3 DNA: TGCAGCGGCTCACAGCTATTAACCTACAATGAGCAGTTCTTC; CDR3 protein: CSGSQLLTYNEQFF
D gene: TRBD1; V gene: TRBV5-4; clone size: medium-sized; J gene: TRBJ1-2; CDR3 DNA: TGTGCCAGCAGCTTGGGGCAGGGGGCGAACTATGGCTACACCTTC; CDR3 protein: CASSLGQGANYGYTF
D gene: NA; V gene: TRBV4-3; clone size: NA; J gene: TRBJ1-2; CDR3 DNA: TGCGCCAGCAGCCACACGAGGGCATCAAATTATGGCTACACCTTC; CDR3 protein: CASSHTRASNYGYTF
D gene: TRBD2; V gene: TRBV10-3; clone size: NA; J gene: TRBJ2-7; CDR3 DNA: TGTGCCATCGGGGGTGGACTAGCGGTCTCCTACGAGCAGTACTTC; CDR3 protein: CAIGGGLAVSYEQYF
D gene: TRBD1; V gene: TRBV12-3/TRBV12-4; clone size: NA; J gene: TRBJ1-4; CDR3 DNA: TGTGCCAGCAGCAGAGAGGGGGCAATTAATGAAAAACTGTTTTTT; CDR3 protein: CASSREGAINEKLFF
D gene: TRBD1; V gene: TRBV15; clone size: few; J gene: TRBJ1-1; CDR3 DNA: TGTGCCACCAGCAGTAGGACAGGGAACACTGAAGCTTTCTTT; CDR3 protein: CATSSRTGNTEAFF
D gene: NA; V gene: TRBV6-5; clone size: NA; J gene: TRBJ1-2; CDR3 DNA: TGTGCCAGCAGACCCGACGGGTCTTGGGACTATGGCTACACCTTC; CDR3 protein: CASRPDGSWDYGYTF
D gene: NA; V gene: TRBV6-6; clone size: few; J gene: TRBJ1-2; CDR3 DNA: TGTGCCAGCAGAACGACGGCTAACTATGGCTACACCTTC; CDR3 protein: CASRTTANYGYTF
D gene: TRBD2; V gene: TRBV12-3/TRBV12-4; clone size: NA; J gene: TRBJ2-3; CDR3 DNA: TGTGCCAGCAGTTTGGCGGGGGGCCAAGGGGATACGCAGTATTTT; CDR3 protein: CASSLAGGQGDTQYF
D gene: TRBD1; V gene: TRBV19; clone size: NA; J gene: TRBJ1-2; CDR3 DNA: TGTGCCAGTAGTTCTGGACAGGGCAACTATGGCTACACCTTC; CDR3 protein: CASSSGQGNYGYTF
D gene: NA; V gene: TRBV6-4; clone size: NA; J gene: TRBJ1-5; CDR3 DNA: TGTGCCAGCAGTGACTCCCCGGAGGGTCCGCCCCAGCATTTT; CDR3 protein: CASSDSPEGPPQHF
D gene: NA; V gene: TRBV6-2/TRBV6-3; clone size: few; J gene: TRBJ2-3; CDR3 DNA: TGTGCCAGCAGTAACATCCCGAGGTCCACGGGCACAGATACGCAGTATTTT; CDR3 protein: CASSNIPRSTGTDTQYF
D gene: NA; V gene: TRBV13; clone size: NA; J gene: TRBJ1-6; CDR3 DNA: TGTGCCAGCAGCTTAGCGGGCTCAGCCCTCCACTTT; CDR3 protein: CASSLAGSALHF
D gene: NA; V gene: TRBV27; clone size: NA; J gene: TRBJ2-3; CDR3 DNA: TGTACCAGCATCCCTTCGGAAGCGGTCGCGACAGATACGCAGTATTTT; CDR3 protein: CTSIPSEAVATDTQYF
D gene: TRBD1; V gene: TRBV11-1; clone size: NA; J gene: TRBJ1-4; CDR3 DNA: TGTGCCAGCAGCCAAGATCGGACAGGCGTTAATGAAAAACTGTTTTTT; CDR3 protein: CASSQDRTGVNEKLFF
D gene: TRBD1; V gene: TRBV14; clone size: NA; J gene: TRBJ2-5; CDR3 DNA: TGTGCCAGCAGCACGGGACAGGGGGGTGAGACCCAGTACTTC; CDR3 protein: CASSTGQGGETQYF
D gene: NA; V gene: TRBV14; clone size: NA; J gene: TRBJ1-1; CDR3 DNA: TGTGCCAGCAGCGATGGGACTTGGGTAGACACTGAAGCTTTCTTT; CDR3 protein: CASSDGTWVDTEAFF
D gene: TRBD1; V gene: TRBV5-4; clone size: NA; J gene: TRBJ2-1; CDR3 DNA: TGTGCCAGCAGCGACCGGGACAGGGGCGGGAGCAATGAGCAGTTCTTC; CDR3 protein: CASSDRDRGGSNEQFF
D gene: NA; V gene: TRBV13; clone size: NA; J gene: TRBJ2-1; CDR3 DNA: TGTGCCAGCAGCCCCCAGGGGAAGGGGGAAAATGAGCAGTTCTTC; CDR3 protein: CASSPQGKGENEQFF
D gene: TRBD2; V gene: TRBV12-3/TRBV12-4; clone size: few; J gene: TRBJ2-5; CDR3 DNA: TGTGCCAGCAGTCAAACTAGCGGGGGAACACGAGAGACCCAGTACTTC; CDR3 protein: CASSQTSGGTRETQYF
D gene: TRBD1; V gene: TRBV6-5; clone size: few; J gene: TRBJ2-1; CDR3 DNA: TGTGCCAGCAGAACCAATCGAGGGGGCAGGTCCCGTAATGAGCAGTTCTTC; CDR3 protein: CASRTNRGGRSRNEQFF
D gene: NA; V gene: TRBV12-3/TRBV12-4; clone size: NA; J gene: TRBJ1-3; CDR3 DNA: TGTGCCAGCAGTTTGGAGGGGCCAACCTCTGGAAACACCATATATTTT; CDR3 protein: CASSLEGPTSGNTIYF
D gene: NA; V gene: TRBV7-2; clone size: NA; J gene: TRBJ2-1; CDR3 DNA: TGTGCCAGCAGCCCCCACAGGGTAACTGAGCAGTTCTTC; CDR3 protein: CASSPHRVTEQFF
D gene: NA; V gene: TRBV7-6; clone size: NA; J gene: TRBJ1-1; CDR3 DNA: TGTGCCAGCAGCTCCACGGACAGCGCTAACACTGAAGCTTTCTTT; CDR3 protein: CASSSTDSANTEAFF
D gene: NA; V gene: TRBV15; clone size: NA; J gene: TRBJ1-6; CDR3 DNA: TGTGCCACCAGCAGAGATGAAGGTAAACCCCTCCACTTT; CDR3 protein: CATSRDEGKPLHF
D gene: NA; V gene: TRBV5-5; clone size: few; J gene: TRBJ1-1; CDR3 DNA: TGTGCCAGCAGCTTGGAGGATCCTCGGGACGGGAACACTGAAGCTTTCTTT; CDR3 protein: CASSLEDPRDGNTEAFF